These 31 T cell receptor beta chains came from one sample sequenced in a study of graft-versus-host responses after intestinal transplantation. Method: immunoSEQ multiplex PCR; TCRdb's copy keeps in-frame clones and lacks some. This sample has roughly 30,000 clones, with around 83% found just once. Their cognate antigens are unknown. This specimen consisted of unstimulated CD8+ T cells sorted from spleen or lymph node cells, obtained before intestinal transplant. These receptors were obtained from a human donor who received an intestinal transplant.

The CDR3 region is CASSQFSGSYNEQFF. The CDR3 DNA reads TGCGCCAGCAGCCAATTTAGCGGGTCCTACAATGAGCAGTTCTTC. The gene calls are TRBV4-1 and TRBJ2-1, with 7 bases aligning to TRBD2. Germline loops: CDR1 MGHRA, CDR2 YSYEKL. V dropped 2 bases and J dropped 1; count of bases not matched to a gene: 2. There are 15 residues in the CDR3.

The DNA of the CDR3 is TGTGCCAGCAGCTTAATCGGGAGGCAAGCGAGGGATACGCAGTATTTT. Protein product: CASSLIGRQARDTQYF. This chain connects TRBV7-9 to TRBJ2-3; the match to TRBD2 covers 7 bases. With 2 bases clipped from V and 6 bases from J, the junction kept 11 bases outside the gene matches. This CDR3 is 16 amino acids long. Germline V gene data show CDR1 as SEHNR and CDR2 as FQNEAQ (reference sequence).

The rearrangement joins TRBV27 to TRBJ2-1, with TRBD2 matching 7 bases. Germline V lookup: CDR1 MNHEY, CDR2 SMNVEV (reference sequence). The trim removed 1 base at V and 10 bases at J, leaving 10 bases unmatched. The CDR3 has 15 amino acids. For the CDR3, the DNA is TGTGCCAGCAGTTTATGGGGACTACCCGGGGGGGAGCAGTTCTTC. Its translation is CASSLWGLPGGEQFF.

The V gene is TRBV11-1, the J gene TRBJ1-2; 8 bases align to TRBD1. V lost 5 bases to trimming and J lost 4 bases; unmatched junction nucleotides: 6. CDR3 length: 14 amino acids. Germline CDR1 reads SGHAT; CDR2 reads FQDESV (reference sequence). The CDR3 is CASSPGQGGYGYTF. Written as DNA, the CDR3 is TGTGCCAGCAGCCCAGGACAGGGCGGCTATGGCTACACCTTC.

The chain uses TRBV4-1 and TRBJ1-1; 9 nucleotides align to TRBD1. The CDR3 extends over 14 amino acids. V lost 4 bases to trimming and J lost 5 bases; unmatched junction nucleotides: 5. Germline lookup yields CDR1 MGHRA and CDR2 YSYEKL. The DNA of the CDR3 is TGCGCCAGCAGCCGACGGGACAGGGCTACTGAAGCTTTCTTT. As protein: CASSRRDRATEAFF.

To note about this clone: Other DNA sequences within the sample encode an identical CDR3. This chain uses TRBV6-1 with TRBJ1-2; 9 bases agree with TRBD1. V gave up 5 bases and J gave up 1 base; unmatched junction bases: 5. CDR1 MNHNS and CDR2 SASEGT come from the germline V gene. The CDR3 totals 15 residues. This chain's CDR3 is CASSPRQGVNYGYTF. The CDR3 DNA reads TGTGCCAGCAGTCCTAGACAGGGGGTTAACTATGGCTACACCTTC.

The chain couples TRBV5-1 to TRBJ2-1; TRBD2 matches 9 bases. CDR3 length: 15 amino acids. The germline V gene has CDR1 SGHRS and CDR2 YFSETQ. V lost 0 bases and J lost 4; bases outside the gene matches: 2. CDR3 coding DNA: TGCGCCAGCAGCTTGGCGACTAGCGGTTACAATGAGCAGTTCTTC. Residues: CASSLATSGYNEQFF.

The J gene is TRBJ2-1, the V gene TRBV11-2; D remains unclear. Trimming took off 3 bases at V and 5 bases at J, with 14 bases between the two ends. Germline CDR1 and CDR2: SGHAT and FQNNGV. The length of the CDR3 is 15 residues. This CDR3 is CASSLVHKRNNEQFF. CDR3 sequence (DNA): TGTGCCAGCAGCTTGGTGCACAAGAGGAACAATGAGCAGTTCTTC.

The chain recombines TRBV5-6 with TRBJ2-1; no definite D call. The V end was cut by 2 bases, the J end by 3 bases, with 12 bases between. Germline V gene lookup returns CDR1 SGHDT and CDR2 YYEEEE. CDR3 size: 15 residues. CDR3 DNA: TGTGCCAGCAGCTTCCAAGATGGCGGCTACAATGAGCAGTTCTTC. Its protein is CASSFQDGGYNEQFF.

The rearrangement uses TRBV6-5 and TRBJ1-5; 9 nucleotides align to TRBD1. V dropped 7 bases and J dropped 5; count of bases not matched to a gene: 9. Germline-derived CDR1 and CDR2 are MNHEY and SVGAGI. The CDR3 runs 15 residues. CDR3 sequence reads: CASKGQGPLDQPQHF. CDR3 nucleotides: TGTGCCAGCAAGGGACAGGGCCCTCTCGATCAGCCCCAGCATTTT.

The gene calls are TRBV27 and TRBJ2-3, with D possibly matching TRBD2 (6 bases). CDR1 is MNHEY, CDR2 SMNVEV, per germline (reference sequence). CDR3 size: 15 residues. The V end was cut by 6 bases, the J end by 2 bases, with 15 bases between. CDR3 sequence (DNA): TGTGCCAGCAGCGAAATTAGCGGACTCACAGATACGCAGTATTTT. Translation gives CASSEISGLTDTQYF.

The chain is built from TRBV7-2 and TRBJ2-4; D is unclear. Trimming removed 6 bases at V and 8 bases at J, with 11 bases between. The germline gives CDR1 SGHTA, CDR2 FQGNSA. This CDR3 region has 12 residues. CDR3 DNA: TGTGCCAGCAGGCCTACAGAAGACATTCAGTACTTC. This codes for CASRPTEDIQYF.

The V call is TRBV7-9, the J call TRBJ2-2; 8 bases fit TRBD1. CDR1 SEHNR and CDR2 FQNEAQ come from the germline V gene (reference sequence). The CDR3 extends over 16 amino acids. The junction had 5 bases not matched to a gene; V was cut back by 2 bases and J by 3 bases. Here the CDR3 DNA reads TGTGCCAGCAGCTTACGACAGGGGTCCTACACCGGGGAGCTGTTTTTT. The encoded protein is CASSLRQGSYTGELFF.

This chain connects TRBV18 to TRBJ2-1; the D gene is possibly TRBD1 (6 bases). This CDR3 spans 17 amino acids. Trimming removed 2 bases from V and 1 base from J, with 15 bases in between. Germline values: CDR1 KGHSH, CDR2 LQKENI. As DNA, the CDR3 is TGTGCCAGCTCACCAGGTAGCCAGGGGCTTTCCTACAATGAGCAGTTCTTC. This sequence encodes CASSPGSQGLSYNEQFF.

V and J are TRBV6-5 and TRBJ2-1; D possibly corresponds to TRBD2 (5 bases). V was shortened by 6 bases and J by 5 bases, with 11 bases between the two germline ends. This CDR3 is 13 amino acids long. Per germline, CDR1 MNHEY and CDR2 SVGAGI. Here the CDR3 reads CASRRGWDNEQFF. CDR3 coding DNA: TGTGCCAGCAGAAGAGGGTGGGACAATGAGCAGTTCTTC.

The chain employs TRBV10-1 and TRBJ2-1; 7 positions agree with TRBD2. Per germline, CDR1 WNHNN and CDR2 SYGVQD (reference sequence). The CDR3 contains 17 residues. V lost 0 bases and J lost 2; bases outside the gene matches: 7. CDR3 sequence reads: CASSESSAGPTYNEQFF. The CDR3 DNA reads TGCGCCAGCAGTGAGTCTTCAGCGGGACCAACCTACAATGAGCAGTTCTTC.

V and J are TRBV5-4 and TRBJ1-1, with D possibly being TRBD1 (6 bases). V lost 0 bases and J 0 bases, leaving 9 bases between the germline ends. The CDR3 sequence is 15 residues long. The germline gives CDR1 SGHNT, CDR2 YYREEE (reference sequence). The CDR3 sequence: CASSLAGQLNTEAFF. The CDR3 DNA sequence: TGTGCCAGCAGCTTGGCTGGACAGTTGAACACTGAAGCTTTCTTT.

The V and J genes are TRBV5-1 and TRBJ2-1, with 9 nucleotides matching TRBD1. V gave up 0 bases and J gave up 8 bases; unmatched junction bases: 6. Germline V CDR1 and CDR2: SGHRS, YFSETQ. This CDR3 spans 15 amino acids. The chain's CDR3 is CASSLAGTGWDEQFF. In nucleotides, the CDR3 is TGCGCCAGCAGCTTGGCAGGGACAGGGTGGGATGAGCAGTTCTTC.

V usage is TRBV7-9 and J usage is TRBJ2-7, with 9 bases matching TRBD1. Looked up from germline, CDR1 is SEHNR and CDR2 is FQNEAQ (reference sequence). The CDR3 loop spans 17 amino acids. V gave up 3 bases and J gave up 2 bases; unmatched junction bases: 11. The CDR3 here is CASSFIQPGQGPYEQYF. Here the CDR3 DNA reads TGTGCCAGCAGCTTCATCCAACCGGGACAGGGTCCCTACGAGCAGTACTTC.

On this clone: In the same sample, other DNA sequences code for this CDR3. The chain is built from TRBV11-2 and TRBJ1-5, with D unclear. From germline, CDR1 is SGHAT and CDR2 FQNNGV. This CDR3 has 13 residues. V lost 2 bases and J lost 5, with 7 bases in between. CDR3 in amino acids: CASSLLEDQPQHF. CDR3 sequence (DNA): TGTGCCAGCAGCTTATTGGAGGATCAGCCCCAGCATTTT.

The chain links TRBV7-6 to TRBJ2-3; 12 bases line up with TRBD2. CDR3 length: 20 amino acids. J was trimmed by 1 base and V by 5 bases; bases with no gene match: 16. CDR1 is SGHVS and CDR2 is FNYEAQ in the germline V gene. CDR3 DNA: TGTGCCAGCAGCCCGCGACTAGCGGGGGACGATGAGTGGGGCACAGATACGCAGTATTTT. This encodes CASSPRLAGDDEWGTDTQYF.

This clone was observed once. The gene calls are TRBV19 and TRBJ2-7; 8 bases match TRBD1. The CDR3 is 15 residues long. The germline gives CDR1 LNHDA, CDR2 SQIVND (reference sequence). Trimming took 10 bases from V and 3 from J; bases not matched to a gene: 14. CDR3 DNA: TGTGCCACCCATCGGGCCCTAGGACAGGGCTACGAGCAGTACTTC. This gives the protein CATHRALGQGYEQYF. Looking up the rest from reference TRBV19 and TRBJ2-7 gives the full variable domain: DGGITQSPKYLFRKEGQNVTLSCEQNLNHDAMYWYRQDPGQGLRLIYYSQIVNDFQKGDIAEGYSVSREKKESFPLTVTSAQKNPTAFYLCATHRALGQGYEQYFGPGTRLTVT.

V is TRBV18 and J is TRBJ1-3, with D perhaps matching TRBD1 (5 bases). CDR1 is KGHSH and CDR2 is LQKENI in the germline V gene. The CDR3 contains 18 residues. Trimming pared 1 base from V and 0 bases from J, leaving 16 bases between. The CDR3 loop is CASSPLRVLRDSGNTIYF. The CDR3 DNA is TGTGCCAGCTCACCACTTCGGGTCCTCAGGGACTCTGGAAACACCATATATTTT.

The chain recombines TRBV5-5 with TRBJ2-1; D is undetermined. The CDR3 contains 15 residues. The germline V gene has CDR1 SGHKS and CDR2 YYEKEE (reference sequence). V was clipped by 0 bases and J by 0 bases, with 7 bases between them. The CDR3 loop reads CASSLVVSSYNEQFF. The CDR3 coding sequence is TGTGCCAGCAGCTTGGTCGTTAGCTCCTACAATGAGCAGTTCTTC.

The chain recombines TRBV2 with TRBJ2-1; TRBD2 matches at 10 bases. Looked up from germline, CDR1 is SNHLY and CDR2 is FYNNEI. J lost 4 bases, V lost 2 bases, and 5 bases had no gene match. The CDR3 sequence is 16 residues long. The DNA for the CDR3 is TGTGCCAGCAGTGAATCTGTAGCGGGGGGATACAATGAGCAGTTCTTC. Translation gives CASSESVAGGYNEQFF.

This clone has just one count. The chain couples TRBV19 to TRBJ2-1, with 8 bases identical to TRBD2. The V gene end was trimmed by 8 bases and the J gene end by 8 bases; junction bases not matched to a gene: 23. The CDR3 loop spans 18 amino acids. Germline V CDR1 and CDR2: LNHDA, SQIVND (reference sequence). The CDR3 nucleotides are TGTGCCAGTGAGCCCATCTCCGGGACTAGTTTGAGTAGCGATGAGCAGTTCTTC. It translates to CASEPISGTSLSSDEQFF. Full variable domain (remainder filled in from reference TRBV19 and TRBJ2-1): DGGITQSPKYLFRKEGQNVTLSCEQNLNHDAMYWYRQDPGQGLRLIYYSQIVNDFQKGDIAEGYSVSREKKESFPLTVTSAQKNPTAFYLCASEPISGTSLSSDEQFFGPGTRLTVL.

The genes are TRBV19 and TRBJ2-7, with TRBD2 identical over 7 bases. This CDR3 is 14 amino acids long. CDR1 and CDR2 (germline): LNHDA, SQIVND (reference sequence). With V trimmed by 5 bases and J by 3 bases, 7 bases remained unmatched. The CDR3 spells CASSPGLPHYEQYF. CDR3 nucleotide sequence: TGTGCCAGTAGTCCGGGACTACCTCACTACGAGCAGTACTTC.

This chain links TRBV10-3 with TRBJ2-7, with TRBD1 as a possible D gene (6 bases). Per the germline V gene, CDR1 is ENHRY and CDR2 is SYGVKD. V was pared by 3 bases and J by 4 bases, with 16 bases between. The CDR3 runs 15 residues. DNA for the CDR3: TGTGCCATCAGTGACCCGGGACAAAATTCTTACGAGCAGTACTTC. The encoded protein is CAISDPGQNSYEQYF.

The DNA of the CDR3 is TGTGCCAGCAGCCAGCGTCTAACAGATACGCAGTATTTT. It codes for CASSQRLTDTQYF. The genes are TRBV14 and TRBJ2-3; D is unclear. The CDR3 totals 13 residues. V lost 3 bases to trimming and J lost 3 bases, with 7 bases between them. Germline CDR1 reads SGHDN; CDR2 reads FVKESK.

The V gene is TRBV11-2, the J gene TRBJ2-3; 7 nucleotides align to TRBD2. Germline values: CDR1 SGHAT, CDR2 FQNNGV. The junction had 1 base not matched to a gene; V was cut back by 1 base and J by 3 bases. The CDR3 extends over 14 amino acids. CDR3 protein: CASSLGGRTDTQYF. DNA for the CDR3: TGTGCCAGCAGCTTAGGCGGGAGAACAGATACGCAGTATTTT.

V gene TRBV10-3 combines with J gene TRBJ2-1; D perhaps matches TRBD2 (5 bases). Germline V CDR1 and CDR2: ENHRY, SYGVKD. V dropped 3 bases and J dropped 9 bases, with 6 bases sitting between them. This CDR3 has 11 residues. CDR3 in DNA: TGTGCCATCAGTGACGAGGGTGAGCAGTTCTTC. Encoded protein: CAISDEGEQFF.